This T cell receptor beta chain was profiled in a study of T cell responses to AZD1222 COVID-19 vaccine. Findings and limits, study-wide: Vaccine-related CD4 TCRs covered spike, predominating at 160-218 and 743-854.

Germline V lookup: CDR1 MDHEN, CDR2 SYDVKM. The CDR3 sequence is 13 residues long. Trimming took 8 bases from V and 6 from J; bases not matched to a gene: 9. About this clone: Its antigen is undetermined.

Method: immunoSEQ multiplex PCR; TCRdb's copy keeps in-frame clones and lacks some. In the table there are 150,000 to 170,000 clones, 88% of which are singletons. The TCR originated in an adult in good health. The sample in question was peripheral blood, obtained on day 0 of AZD1222 vaccination. This rearrangement joins TRBV28 to TRBJ1-2; 7 positions match TRBD1. CDR3 sequence: CASGRRGSNGYTF. The CDR3 region has the DNA TGTGCCAGCGGGCGCAGGGGGTCGAATGGCTACACCTTC.